These 25 T cell receptor beta chains came from one sample sequenced in a study of vaccination and CD4 T cells after COVID-19. The assay that was used to sequence DNA from cultured CD4+ T cells was the Oncomine TCR Beta short-read assay. TCRdb reanalysed the PCR reads using MiXCR and keeps one entry per CDR3 protein. This repertoire shows more than 20,000 distinct CDR3 sequences, around a third found once; its top ten account for around 11%. No cognate antigen is known for these TCRs. Stated treatment: roughly ten-day PBMC culture with coronavirus spike peptide pools or control peptides (ViraFEST assay). What was sequenced was cultured CD4+ T cells from blood. The source of these receptors is a human donor with COVID-19.

V and J are TRBV5-1 and TRBJ1-1; 8 bases line up with TRBD1. Germline V gene lookup returns CDR1 SGHRS and CDR2 YFSETQ. Trimming took 2 bases from V and 3 from J; bases not matched to a gene: 6. The CDR3 is 15 amino acids. This CDR3 is CASSLDRGKDTEAFF. In DNA, the CDR3 is TGCGCCAGCAGCTTAGACAGGGGCAAAGACACTGAAGCTTTCTTT. Using reference TRBV5-1 and TRBJ1-1 for the parts outside the CDR3, the full variable domain is KAGVTQTPRYLIKTRGQQVTLSCSPISGHRSVSWYQQTPGQGLQFLFEYFSETQRNKGNFPGRFSGRQFSNSRSEMNVSTLELGDSALYLCASSLDRGKDTEAFFGQGTRLTVV.

Sample share makes this clonotype medium-sized. The chain carries TRBV20-1 and TRBJ2-2; TRBD2 matches at 7 bases. The CDR3 extends over 15 amino acids. Trimming cost V 3 bases and J 2 bases; bases outside gene matches: 6. In germline, CDR1 is DFQATT, CDR2 SNEGSKA (reference sequence). CDR3 nucleotide sequence: TGCAGTGCTAGCCCTAGCGGTGTAAACACCGGGGAGCTGTTTTTT. Translated: CSASPSGVNTGELFF.

This sequence joins TRBV28 and TRBJ1-1; 7 bases agree with TRBD1. The V gene's germline CDR1 is MDHEN and CDR2 SYDVKM. The CDR3 is made up of 13 amino acids. The ends lost 6 bases at V and 0 bases at J; junction bases unmatched: 1. CDR3 sequence (DNA): TGTGCCAGCAGAGGGACAGTGAACACTGAAGCTTTCTTT. This codes for CASRGTVNTEAFF.

This clonotype was picked up a small number of times. As DNA, the CDR3 is TGTGCCACCAGCAGAGGAGGTGGCAATCAGCCCCAGCATTTT. Its protein is CATSRGGGNQPQHF. This chain connects TRBV15 to TRBJ1-5; D remains unclear. The CDR3 spans 14 residues. V was cut by 1 base and J by 2 bases, with 6 bases left in between. Germline-derived CDR1 and CDR2 are LNHNV and YYDKDF (reference sequence).

This clonotype appeared a few times. V is TRBV7-2 and J is TRBJ1-2; the D is unclear. Trimming pared 1 base from V and 4 bases from J, leaving 10 bases between. This CDR3 comprises 14 residues. Germline values: CDR1 SGHTA, CDR2 FQGNSA. The CDR3 reads CASSLERGPYGYTF. CDR3 DNA: TGTGCCAGCAGCTTAGAGAGAGGCCCCTATGGCTACACCTTC.

V is TRBV6-2 or TRBV6-3 and J is TRBJ2-4; possibly TRBD2 for D (6 bases). From germline, CDR1 is MNHEY and CDR2 SVGEGT. CDR3 size: 14 residues. Deletions cut 7 bases from V and 3 bases from J, with 13 bases between. CDR3 sequence: CASTSGGNKNIQYF. DNA of the CDR3: TGTGCCAGCACCTCCGGAGGGAACAAAAACATTCAGTACTTC.

The chain has TRBV6-2 or TRBV6-3 and TRBJ2-1; TRBD2 matches at 16 bases. This CDR3 is 19 amino acids long. The V and J ends lost 2 bases and 4 bases, in that order; junction bases with no gene match: 8. Germline V gene lookup returns CDR1 MNHEY and CDR2 SVGEGT. CDR3 region: CASSYGGLAGGQGYNEQFF. The CDR3 DNA reads TGTGCCAGCAGTTACGGGGGACTAGCGGGGGGGCAAGGGTACAATGAGCAGTTCTTC.

The chain recombines TRBV7-3 with TRBJ1-1; no clear D. This CDR3 is built from 15 residues. Germline CDR1 is SGHTA and CDR2 is FQGTGA. Trimming shortened V by 2 bases and J by 0 bases, and 10 bases separated the two germline ends. DNA for the CDR3: TGTGCCAGCAGCTTATATCCATCCGTGAACACTGAAGCTTTCTTT. The encoded protein is CASSLYPSVNTEAFF.

The chain links TRBV19 to TRBJ2-3, with a tentative D call TRBD2 (5 bases). Germline values: CDR1 LNHDA, CDR2 SQIVND (reference sequence). Between the trimmed V and J ends, which lost 6 bases and 5 bases, there was a span of 9 bases. This CDR3 is 12 amino acids long. In DNA form, the CDR3 reads TGTGCCAGTAGGTTAGAGGGAGATACGCAGTATTTT. It encodes CASRLEGDTQYF.

The CDR3 is CASSIARGPQETQYF. The CDR3 DNA reads TGTGCCAGTAGTATAGCCAGGGGGCCCCAAGAGACCCAGTACTTC. The rearrangement links TRBV19 to TRBJ2-5, with 8 bases fitting TRBD1. Germline loops: CDR1 LNHDA, CDR2 SQIVND (reference sequence). V lost 1 base, J lost 1 base, and 2 bases stayed unmatched. CDR3 size: 15 residues. Complete variable domain (other parts from reference TRBV19 and TRBJ2-5): DGGITQSPKYLFRKEGQNVTLSCEQNLNHDAMYWYRQDPGQGLRLIYYSQIVNDFQKGDIAEGYSVSREKKESFPLTVTSAQKNPTAFYLCASSIARGPQETQYFGPGTRLLVL.

This clonotype was counted between two and nine times. The chain combines TRBV2 with TRBJ2-5, with D perhaps matching TRBD1 (5 bases). The germline CDR1 and CDR2 sequences are SNHLY and FYNNEI. CDR3 size: 15 residues. V lost 0 bases, J lost 0 bases, and 8 bases lay in between. CDR3 amino acids: CASSEAGPYQETQYF. CDR3 DNA: TGTGCCAGCAGTGAAGCGGGGCCGTACCAAGAGACCCAGTACTTC.

This chain links TRBV5-1 with TRBJ1-1; 9 bases align to TRBD1. Germline V lookup: CDR1 SGHRS, CDR2 YFSETQ. CDR3 length equals 14 residues. Unmatched junction bases numbered 6, after V lost 4 bases and J lost 5 bases. The CDR3 nucleotides read TGCGCCAGCAGCGCGACAGGGGGAGGGACTGAAGCTTTCTTT. This codes for CASSATGGGTEAFF.

In this sample, this clonotype turned up a few times. The junction departs from the called germline gene at one end, perhaps through a read error. The chain employs TRBV20-1 and TRBJ2-7; no clear D gene. This CDR3 is built from 13 residues. Germline CDR1 DFQATT, CDR2 SNEGSKA (reference sequence). The chain's CDR3 is CSAKASGSHEQYF. For the CDR3, the DNA is TGCAGTGCTAAGGCTAGTGGCTCCCACGAGCAGTACTTC.

The CDR3 nucleotides are TGTGCCAGCAGTTACGGGGCAAATGTTAACTATGGCTACACCTTC. Translated, it gives CASSYGANVNYGYTF. The rearrangement uses TRBV6-5 and TRBJ1-2; D possibly corresponds to TRBD1 (5 bases). Germline CDR1 and CDR2: MNHEY and SVGAGI. This CDR3 has 15 residues. Trimming cost V 2 bases and J 1 base, with 11 bases left between them.

This clonotype came up a few times. V is TRBV20-1 and J is TRBJ1-2; perhaps TRBD1 as D (5 bases). The CDR3 is 14 residues long. V was cut by 0 bases and J by 4 bases, with 12 bases left in between. CDR1 and CDR2 (germline): DFQATT, SNEGSKA (reference sequence). The CDR3, as DNA: TGCAGTGCTAGAGACCTCGACAGCGCCTATGGCTACACCTTC. Translated: CSARDLDSAYGYTF.

The chain is built from TRBV4-1 and TRBJ1-2; D may be TRBD1 (6 bases). The CDR3 loop spans 15 amino acids. Germline V gene sequence: CDR1 MGHRA, CDR2 YSYEKL. Deletions cut 4 bases from V and 6 bases from J, with 18 bases between. The CDR3 loop reads CASSPEVGAPHGYTF. Here the CDR3 DNA reads TGCGCCAGCAGCCCGGAGGTGGGGGCGCCTCATGGCTACACCTTC.

There are a few counts of this clonotype. The rearrangement uses TRBV20-1 and TRBJ2-4; no reliable D call. CDR1 and CDR2 (germline): DFQATT, SNEGSKA (reference sequence). The CDR3 contains 10 residues. Here the CDR3 DNA reads TGCACCATAGCCAAAAACATTCAGTACTTC. Its translation is CTIAKNIQYF.

This clonotype was recorded a few times. The chain recombines TRBV15 with TRBJ1-6, with D unresolved. Trimming left V 0 bases short and J 10 bases short, with 10 bases between. This CDR3 region has 14 residues. Germline lookup yields CDR1 LNHNV and CDR2 YYDKDF (reference sequence). For the CDR3, the DNA is TGTGCCACCAGCAGAGATAAGGACGGATCACCCCTCCACTTT. Its protein product is CATSRDKDGSPLHF.

Details on this clonotype: An end of the junction differs from the germline gene, which may be a read error. V gene TRBV6-5 combines with J gene TRBJ1-5; D remains unclear. Germline CDR1 MNHEY, CDR2 SVGAGI. The length of the CDR3 is 19 residues. The CDR3 loop is CVSSYSIHGSILSNQPQHF. In DNA form, the CDR3 reads TGTGTCAGCAGTTACTCGATCCATGGGAGTATCCTTAGCAATCAGCCCCAGCATTTT.

This chain uses TRBV11-3 with TRBJ1-2; a possible D gene is TRBD1 (5 bases). V lost 1 base to trimming and J lost 6 bases, with 12 bases between them. The CDR3 runs 14 residues. Germline-derived CDR1 and CDR2 are SGHNT and YENEEA. This CDR3 is CASSLVWGNNGYTF. The CDR3 nucleotides read TGTGCCAGCAGCTTAGTGTGGGGCAACAATGGCTACACCTTC.

The chain recombines TRBV2 with TRBJ2-1; no clear D gene. The germline V gene has CDR1 SNHLY and CDR2 FYNNEI. The CDR3 contains 12 residues. For the CDR3, the DNA is TGTGTCAATTTAAGCCCTACTAATGAGCAGTTCTTC. This gives the protein CVNLSPTNEQFF.

This chain joins TRBV9 and TRBJ2-6, with D hard to call. V lost 4 bases and J lost 0, with 11 bases in between. The V gene's germline CDR1 is SGDLS and CDR2 YYNGEE. CDR3 length equals 16 residues. CDR3 DNA sequence: TGTGCCAGCAGCCCGCGACTGCACTCTGGGGCCAACGTCCTGACTTTC. It translates to CASSPRLHSGANVLTF.

V usage is TRBV18 and J usage is TRBJ1-5; D is undetermined. This CDR3 contains 15 residues. V was cut by 3 bases and J by 4 bases, with 13 bases left in between. Germline-derived CDR1 and CDR2 are KGHSH and LQKENI. CDR3 sequence (DNA): TGTGCCAGCTCACCGGAGCCGGGCCCGAATCAGCCCCAGCATTTT. Protein sequence: CASSPEPGPNQPQHF.

The V call is TRBV7-2, the J call TRBJ2-5; no clear D. In germline, CDR1 is SGHTA, CDR2 FQGNSA. The ends were cut back, 5 bases at V and 5 bases at J, with 6 bases in the middle. CDR3 length: 11 amino acids. This CDR3 reads CASSTEETQYF. Here the CDR3 DNA reads TGTGCCAGCAGCACTGAGGAGACCCAGTACTTC.

The rearrangement links TRBV12-3 or TRBV12-4 to TRBJ1-3; D gene ambiguous. Trimming removed 7 bases at V and 0 bases at J, with 10 bases between. The CDR3 spans 14 residues. The CDR3 spells CASTFRGSGNTIYF. CDR3 sequence (DNA): TGTGCCAGCACCTTCCGGGGCTCTGGAAACACCATATATTTT.